This T cell receptor beta chain comes out of a study of blood T cell repertoires in COVID-19. At the level of the study: Nucleic acid was either cDNA or gDNA, and it came from T cells, B-cell-depleted T cells, or PBMCs.

The protocol was immunoSEQ multiplex PCR, while the TCRdb copy is restricted to in-frame clones and leaves out a portion. The sample has roughly 120,000 clones, approximately 87% seen once. This CDR3 spans 15 amino acids. Trimming removed 4 bases from V and 4 bases from J, with 14 bases in between. From germline, CDR1 is KGHSH and CDR2 LQKENI. The chain has TRBV18 and TRBJ1-5; TRBD1 is a possible D gene (5 bases). The material sequenced was peripheral blood. This sequence originates from a woman aged 70-85 years with acute or convalescent COVID-19. CDR3 residues: CASSLGPALNQPQHF. CDR3 in DNA: TGTGCCAGCTCACTGGGGCCAGCCCTAAATCAGCCCCAGCATTTT.